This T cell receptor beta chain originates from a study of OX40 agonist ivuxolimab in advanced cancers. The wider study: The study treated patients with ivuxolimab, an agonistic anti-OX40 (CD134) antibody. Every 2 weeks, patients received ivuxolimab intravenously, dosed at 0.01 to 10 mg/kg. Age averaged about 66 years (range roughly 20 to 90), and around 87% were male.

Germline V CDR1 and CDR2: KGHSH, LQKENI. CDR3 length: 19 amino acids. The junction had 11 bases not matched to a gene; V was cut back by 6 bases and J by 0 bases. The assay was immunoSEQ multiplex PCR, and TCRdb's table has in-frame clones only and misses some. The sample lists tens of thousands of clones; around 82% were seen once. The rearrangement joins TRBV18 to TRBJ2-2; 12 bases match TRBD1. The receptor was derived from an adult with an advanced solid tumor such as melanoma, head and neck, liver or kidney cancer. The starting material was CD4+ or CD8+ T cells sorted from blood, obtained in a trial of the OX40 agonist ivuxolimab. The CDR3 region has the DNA TGTGCCAGCTCTGCGGGGGGACAGGGGGCGTCCCCGAACACCGGGGAGCTGTTTTTT. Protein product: CASSAGGQGASPNTGELFF. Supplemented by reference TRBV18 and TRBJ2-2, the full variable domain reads NAGVMQNPRHLVRRRGQEARLRCSPMKGHSHVYWYRQLPEEGLKFMVYLQKENIIDESGMPKERFSAEFPKEGPSILRIQQVVRGDSAAYFCASSAGGQGASPNTGELFFGEGSRLTVL.